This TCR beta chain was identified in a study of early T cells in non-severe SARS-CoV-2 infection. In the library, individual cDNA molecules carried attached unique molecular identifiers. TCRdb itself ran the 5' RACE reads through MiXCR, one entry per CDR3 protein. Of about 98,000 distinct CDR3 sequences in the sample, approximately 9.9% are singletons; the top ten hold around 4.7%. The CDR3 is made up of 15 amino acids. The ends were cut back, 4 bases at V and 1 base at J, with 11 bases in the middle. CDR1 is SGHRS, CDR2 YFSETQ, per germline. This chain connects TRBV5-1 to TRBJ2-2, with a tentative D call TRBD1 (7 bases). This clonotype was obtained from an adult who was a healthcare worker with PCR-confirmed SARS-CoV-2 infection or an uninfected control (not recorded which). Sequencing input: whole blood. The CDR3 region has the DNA TGCGCCAGCAGCCAGCAGGGGGGGAACACCGGGGAGCTGTTTTTT. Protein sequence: CASSQQGGNTGELFF.